These 7 T cell receptor beta chains came from one sample sequenced in a study of high-grade serous ovarian cancer treatment subgroups. Tumor tissue was taken before any definitive surgery or chemotherapy was given. Libraries were prepared by immunoSEQ multiplex PCR; TCRdb keeps only in-frame clonotypes and omits some of them. The data hold 30,000 to 40,000 clones, with roughly three quarters observed a single time. Sequences were obtained from tumor tissue. The source of these receptors is a human donor with high-grade serous ovarian cancer.

The CDR3 protein is CASSEQLGEGEQFF. DNA for the CDR3: TGTGCCAGCAGTGAGCAACTAGGGGAGGGTGAGCAGTTCTTC. The rearrangement links TRBV6-6 to TRBJ2-1; 7 bases match TRBD2. The CDR3 sequence is 14 residues long. The junction had 10 bases not matched to a gene; V was cut back by 5 bases and J by 9 bases. Germline V gene lookup returns CDR1 MNHNY and CDR2 SVGAGI (reference sequence).

The chain uses TRBV15 and TRBJ2-7; TRBD1 agrees at 8 bases. V was clipped by 5 bases and J by 0 bases; unmatched bases: 3. The CDR3 extends over 14 amino acids. From germline, CDR1 is LNHNV and CDR2 YYDKDF (reference sequence). The CDR3: CATSRDRNSYEQYF. The CDR3 nucleotides read TGTGCCACCAGCCGGGACAGGAACTCCTACGAGCAGTACTTC.

The J gene is TRBJ1-5, the V gene TRBV6-6; perhaps TRBD1 as D (5 bases). Trimming cost V 6 bases and J 4 bases, with 16 bases left between them. Per germline, CDR1 MNHNY and CDR2 SVGAGI (reference sequence). This CDR3 is built from 15 residues. CDR3 amino acids: CASSRLGVANQPQHF. The CDR3 DNA is TGTGCCAGCAGCCGCCTGGGGGTGGCAAATCAGCCCCAGCATTTT.

This clone occurred once. The V gene is TRBV14, the J gene TRBJ2-5; 12 nucleotides match TRBD1. This CDR3 is built from 18 residues. V lost 4 bases and J lost 2; bases outside the gene matches: 11. The germline CDR1 and CDR2 sequences are SGHDN and FVKESK. The CDR3 reads CASSPGTGGAGGQETQYF. In DNA form, the CDR3 reads TGTGCCAGCAGCCCCGGGACAGGGGGCGCCGGGGGGCAAGAGACCCAGTACTTC.

V and J are TRBV6-1 and TRBJ2-5, with unresolved D. Trimming stripped 1 base from V and 5 bases from J, with 5 bases between. This CDR3 region has 12 residues. Germline CDR1 is MNHNS and CDR2 is SASEGT. CDR3 amino acids: CASSEDRETQYF. The CDR3 region has the DNA TGTGCCAGCAGTGAAGATAGGGAGACCCAGTACTTC.

The chain's CDR3 is CASSVGTLNDEQYF. CDR3 in DNA: TGTGCCAGCAGCGTCGGGACCTTAAACGACGAGCAGTACTTC. The rearrangement uses TRBV9 and TRBJ2-7; D possibly uses TRBD1 or TRBD2 (5 bases each). V was trimmed by 2 bases and J by 5 bases, leaving 14 bases between them. There are 14 residues in the CDR3. Germline lookup yields CDR1 SGDLS and CDR2 YYNGEE.

This chain uses TRBV11-1 with TRBJ1-6; D is uncertain. The CDR3 extends over 13 amino acids. V was cut by 2 bases and J by 8 bases, with 7 bases left in between. The V gene's germline CDR1 is SGHAT and CDR2 FQDESV (reference sequence). CDR3 nucleotide sequence: TGTGCCAGCAGCTTACGGATGGATTCACCCCTCCACTTT. Protein product: CASSLRMDSPLHF.